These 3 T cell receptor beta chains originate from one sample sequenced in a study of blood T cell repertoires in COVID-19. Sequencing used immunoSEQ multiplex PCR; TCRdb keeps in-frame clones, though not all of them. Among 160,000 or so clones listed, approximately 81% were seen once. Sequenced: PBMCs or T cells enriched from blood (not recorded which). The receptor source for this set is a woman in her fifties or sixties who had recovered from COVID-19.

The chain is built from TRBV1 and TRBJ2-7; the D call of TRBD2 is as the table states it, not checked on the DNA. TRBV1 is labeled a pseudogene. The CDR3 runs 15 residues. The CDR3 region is CTSSQESGALYEQYF. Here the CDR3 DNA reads TGCACCAGCAGCCAAGAAAGCGGGGCCCTCTACGAGCAGTACTTC.

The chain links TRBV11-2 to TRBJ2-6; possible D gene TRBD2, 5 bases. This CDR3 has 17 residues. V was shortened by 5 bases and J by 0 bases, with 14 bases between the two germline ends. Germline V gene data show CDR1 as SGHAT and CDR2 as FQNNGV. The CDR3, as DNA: TGTGCCAGCAGCAAAAGGGAGTCCCTCTCTGGGGCCAACGTCCTGACTTTC. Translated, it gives CASSKRESLSGANVLTF. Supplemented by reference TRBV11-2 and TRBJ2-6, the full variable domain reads EAGVAQSPRYKIIEKRQSVAFWCNPISGHATLYWYQQILGQGPKLLIQFQNNGVVDDSQLPKDRFSAERLKGVDSTLKIQPAKLEDSAVYLCASSKRESLSGANVLTFGAGSRLTVL.

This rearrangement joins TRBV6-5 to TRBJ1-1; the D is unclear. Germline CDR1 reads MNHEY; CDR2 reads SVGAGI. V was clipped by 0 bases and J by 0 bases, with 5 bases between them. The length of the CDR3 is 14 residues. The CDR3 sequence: CASSYSIVNTEAFF. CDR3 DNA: TGTGCCAGCAGTTACTCGATAGTGAACACTGAAGCTTTCTTT.